Sequencing of this T cell receptor beta chain was carried out in a study of T cell repertoires in cytomegalovirus infection. Study conclusions and caveats: Using cumulative public TCR beta family frequency, the authors identified those who carried CMV together with the relevant HLA.

This clonotype has just a few counts. Its antigen is unidentified. TCRdb itself ran the reads through MiXCR, one entry per CDR3 protein. The profile covers 290,000 or so distinct CDR3 sequences, with about 23% appearing a single time and 11% to 15% taken by the ten largest. CDR3 length: 13 residues. Unmatched junction bases numbered 7, after V lost 6 bases and J lost 7 bases. Germline V gene lookup returns CDR1 MNHNY and CDR2 SVGAGI (reference sequence). The sequence was collected from a human donor in good health (CMV status not recorded). Some clones in this sample may be carry-over from other donors' samples. The sequenced material came from PBMCs. This chain joins TRBV6-6 and TRBJ2-5; the match to TRBD2 covers 8 bases. The CDR3 bases are TGTGCCAGCAGATTAGCGGGGCCGGCGACCCAGTACTTC. It translates to CASRLAGPATQYF.